These 24 T cell receptor beta chains came from one sample sequenced in a study of blood T cell repertoires in COVID-19. Some clones are missing from TCRdb's copy, which holds only in-frame ones; the method was immunoSEQ multiplex PCR. Of roughly 300,000 clones in the sample, approximately 81% are singletons; the top ten hold roughly 2.9%. The sample taken for sequencing was peripheral blood. Receptors were obtained from a woman aged 55-69 years with active or convalescent COVID-19.

The V gene is TRBV5-4, the J gene TRBJ2-3, with D possibly TRBD1 on 6 matching bases. The CDR3 consists of 17 residues. The germline V and J ends were trimmed by 0 bases and 0 bases, with 14 bases remaining between them. Germline CDR1 is SGHNT and CDR2 is YYREEE (reference sequence). The CDR3 nucleotides read TGTGCCAGCAGCTTGGGGGTTCAGGGGTCTAGCACAGATACGCAGTATTTT. It yields the protein CASSLGVQGSSTDTQYF.

The CDR3 bases are TGTGCCAGCAGTCGGACAGGGCCGGAGACCCAGTACTTC. It yields the protein CASSRTGPETQYF. The V call is TRBV6-5, the J call TRBJ2-5; 8 nucleotides line up with TRBD1. CDR1 and CDR2 (germline): MNHEY, SVGAGI. The CDR3 sequence is 13 residues long. V trimming: 5 bases; J trimming: 5 bases; junction bases outside the gene matches: 4.

This chain links TRBV6-5 with TRBJ2-3, with a weak D call TRBD1 (6 bases). From germline, CDR1 is MNHEY and CDR2 SVGAGI. V lost 1 base and J 5 bases, leaving 16 bases between the germline ends. The CDR3 covers 16 residues. The CDR3, as DNA: TGTGCCAGCAGTTACTGGGGGCAGGGTAGGGTAGATACGCAGTATTTT. It is translated as CASSYWGQGRVDTQYF.

The rearrangement links TRBV21-1 to TRBJ1-5; the table's D call of TRBD1 was not tested on the DNA. TRBV21-1 counts as a pseudogene. The CDR3 consists of 17 residues. The CDR3 is CASSRGQGYTSNQPQHF. In DNA, the CDR3 is TGTGCCAGCAGCAGAGGACAGGGGTATACGAGCAATCAGCCCCAGCATTTT.

This rearrangement joins TRBV5-5 to TRBJ2-2, with D unclear. The length of the CDR3 is 14 residues. Germline V gene sequence: CDR1 SGHKS, CDR2 YYEKEE (reference sequence). V was pared by 5 bases and J by 1 base, with 9 bases between. CDR3 nucleotide sequence: TGTGCCAGCAGTCAGCGAGAGAACACCGGGGAGCTGTTTTTT. Translation: CASSQRENTGELFF.

The chain carries TRBV19 and TRBJ1-1; 9 bases are shared with TRBD1. Germline assignment: CDR1 LNHDA and CDR2 SQIVND (reference sequence). The CDR3 has 13 residues. Trimming removed 4 bases from V and 6 bases from J; junction bases left unmatched: 3. CDR3 amino acids: CASSRDRVAEAFF. The CDR3 bases are TGTGCCAGTAGTAGGGACAGGGTCGCTGAAGCTTTCTTT.

This clone was found a few times. The chain links TRBV9 to TRBJ2-7, with D unclear. The CDR3 runs 13 residues. Germline loops: CDR1 SGDLS, CDR2 YYNGEE. Trimming pared 0 bases from V and 6 bases from J, leaving 10 bases between. In DNA, the CDR3 is TGTGCCAGCAGCGTAGCTTGGGCTGGCGAGCAGTACTTC. Amino acids: CASSVAWAGEQYF. Drawing the rest from reference TRBV9 and TRBJ2-7, the complete variable domain is DSGVTQTPKHLITATGQRVTLRCSPRSGDLSVYWYQQSLDQGLQFLIQYYNGEERAKGNILERFSAQQFPDLHSELNLSSLELGDSALYFCASSVAWAGEQYFGPGTRLTVT.

The chain employs TRBV6-2 or TRBV6-3 and TRBJ1-3; D is undetermined. The CDR3 sequence is 13 residues long. Germline CDR1 and CDR2: MNHEY and SVGEGT. V lost 2 bases to trimming and J lost 6 bases, with 8 bases between them. CDR3 region: CASSYPGENTIYF. CDR3 nucleotides: TGTGCCAGCAGTTACCCAGGCGAAAACACCATATATTTT.

V is TRBV10-3 and J is TRBJ1-4; D possibly corresponds to TRBD1 (5 bases). CDR1 is ENHRY, CDR2 SYGVKD, per germline. V dropped 5 bases and J dropped 0 bases, with 7 bases sitting between them. This CDR3 has 14 residues. The CDR3 DNA reads as TGTGCCATCAGTCAGGGTGCAACTAATGAAAAACTGTTTTTT. Translating it yields CAISQGATNEKLFF.

This chain joins TRBV7-9 and TRBJ2-3, with 11 positions matching TRBD2. The germline V gene has CDR1 SEHNR and CDR2 FQNEAQ (reference sequence). The length of the CDR3 is 15 residues. The V and J ends lost 8 bases and 8 bases, in that order; junction bases with no gene match: 12. The CDR3: CASYSGGVTRITQYF. The CDR3 nucleotides read TGTGCCAGCTATAGCGGGGGGGTTACCCGGATTACGCAGTATTTT.

In regard to this clone: The same CDR3 also results from other DNA sequences found in this sample. The chain combines TRBV6-6 with TRBJ1-5; TRBD1 is a possible D gene (6 bases). Trimming took off 5 bases at V and 3 bases at J, with 11 bases between the two ends. The CDR3 loop spans 14 amino acids. Germline V lookup: CDR1 MNHNY, CDR2 SVGAGI (reference sequence). DNA of the CDR3: TGTGCCAGCAGTACTACAGGGACCAATCAGCCCCAGCATTTT. It is translated as CASSTTGTNQPQHF.

The chain employs TRBV11-2 and TRBJ1-2; D perhaps matches TRBD1 (5 bases). Germline V gives CDR1 SGHAT, CDR2 FQNNGV. The V end lost 4 bases, the J end lost 4 bases, and 13 bases lay between the germline ends. The CDR3 is 14 amino acids. CDR3 nucleotides: TGTGCCAGCAGCTCCCCCAGGGTGGGCTATGGCTACACCTTC. Amino acids: CASSSPRVGYGYTF.

V and J are TRBV9 and TRBJ2-1; 11 bases are a match to TRBD2. J lost 6 bases, V lost 4 bases, and 6 bases had no gene match. The CDR3 is 15 residues long. Per germline, CDR1 SGDLS and CDR2 YYNGEE. The CDR3 region has the DNA TGTGCCAGCAGCCCCTGGACTAGCGGGCTCAATGAGCAGTTCTTC. Translation gives CASSPWTSGLNEQFF.

The chain carries TRBV30 and TRBJ1-1; no clear D. CDR3 length: 13 amino acids. Trimming pared 1 base from V and 0 bases from J, leaving 6 bases between. Germline values: CDR1 GTSNPN, CDR2 SVGIG (reference sequence). The CDR3 DNA follows: TGTGCCTGGAGTGGACACCTGAACACTGAAGCTTTCTTT. It specifies CAWSGHLNTEAFF.

This clone was recorded a few times. This chain uses TRBV2 with TRBJ1-1; TRBD1 is a possible D gene (6 bases). V was cut by 6 bases and J by 1 base, with 21 bases left in between. Germline loops: CDR1 SNHLY, CDR2 FYNNEI. This CDR3 has 17 residues. The CDR3 DNA reads as TGTGCCAGCAGACGCGCGGGGGGCGCGGGTGGGAACACTGAAGCTTTCTTT. It encodes CASRRAGGAGGNTEAFF.

The V and J genes are TRBV7-3 and TRBJ2-1; D possibly corresponds to TRBD1 (5 bases). CDR3 length equals 15 residues. The germline V gene encodes CDR1 SGHTA and CDR2 FQGTGA. Trimming stripped 3 bases from V and 3 bases from J, with 12 bases between. CDR3 region: CASSLGPYNYNEQFF. CDR3 nucleotide sequence: TGTGCCAGCAGCTTGGGGCCTTACAACTACAATGAGCAGTTCTTC. Drawing the rest from reference TRBV7-3 and TRBJ2-1, the complete variable domain is GAGVSQTPSNKVTEKGKYVELRCDPISGHTALYWYRQSLGQGPEFLIYFQGTGAADDSGLPNDRFFAVRPEGSVSTLKIQRTERGDSAVYLCASSLGPYNYNEQFFGPGTRLTVL.

The V call is TRBV6-5, the J call TRBJ1-5, with D tentatively TRBD1 (6 bases). The CDR3 has 14 residues. Trimming took off 10 bases at V and 0 bases at J, with 13 bases between the two ends. CDR1 and CDR2 from the germline V gene are MNHEY and SVGAGI. Here the CDR3 DNA reads TGTGCCACCACCAGGGGCAATAGCAATCAGCCCCAGCATTTT. This sequence encodes CATTRGNSNQPQHF.

This sequence joins TRBV4-1 and TRBJ1-1, with 7 bases aligning to TRBD1. The V gene's germline CDR1 is MGHRA and CDR2 YSYEKL. V gave up 0 bases and J gave up 0 bases; unmatched junction bases: 19. The CDR3 consists of 21 residues. In DNA, the CDR3 is TGCGCCAGCAGCCAAGATACGATCGACAGGGCTTGGGTTCGGGTGAACACTGAAGCTTTCTTT. This translates into CASSQDTIDRAWVRVNTEAFF.

The table lists this clone with a count of one. The rearrangement joins TRBV7-6 to TRBJ2-6, with D perhaps matching TRBD2 (5 bases). The CDR3 totals 16 residues. V was trimmed by 6 bases and J by 1 base, leaving 13 bases between them. CDR1 and CDR2 from the germline V gene are SGHVS and FNYEAQ. DNA for the CDR3: TGTGCCAGCAGGCCGCTCAGGAGGTCTGGGGCCAACGTCCTGACTTTC. This sequence encodes CASRPLRRSGANVLTF.

The rearrangement links TRBV3-1 (or the pseudogene TRBV3-2) to TRBJ2-1; no clear D gene. The germline V gene has CDR1 LGHDT and CDR2 YNNKEL (reference sequence). The V end lost 0 bases, the J end lost 15 bases, and 12 bases lay between the germline ends. The CDR3 spans 12 residues. CDR3 in amino acids: CASSQDESSRFF. CDR3 sequence (DNA): TGTGCCAGCAGCCAAGACGAGAGCTCCCGGTTCTTC.

This clone appeared a single time. This rearrangement joins TRBV5-4 to TRBJ1-1; maybe TRBD1 (5 bases). Germline V gene data show CDR1 as SGHNT and CDR2 as YYREEE (reference sequence). V was clipped by 0 bases and J by 5 bases, with 11 bases between them. The CDR3 has 14 residues. CDR3 sequence: CASSLGQLDTEAFF. Written as DNA, the CDR3 is TGTGCCAGCAGCTTGGGACAGTTAGATACTGAAGCTTTCTTT.

V and J are TRBV19 and TRBJ1-6, with D unresolved. The length of the CDR3 is 19 residues. Germline V gene data show CDR1 as LNHDA and CDR2 as SQIVND (reference sequence). The V end was cut by 1 base, the J end by 0 bases, with 16 bases between. CDR3 coding DNA: TGTGCCAGTAGTATAGTTCTCCCCTATCTAAGCTCCTATAATTCACCCCTCCACTTT. Protein product: CASSIVLPYLSSYNSPLHF.

This sequence joins TRBV6-6 and TRBJ2-5, with D tentatively TRBD2 (6 bases). The CDR3 extends over 15 amino acids. Germline CDR1 and CDR2: MNHNY and SVGAGI (reference sequence). The V and J ends lost 6 bases and 1 base respectively, with 15 bases between them. CDR3 DNA sequence: TGTGCCAGCAGAACGGGGCGCGGGGTCCAAGAGACCCAGTACTTC. This encodes CASRTGRGVQETQYF.

This clone was recorded a few times. The rearrangement links TRBV19 to TRBJ1-5; 8 positions match TRBD1. With V trimmed by 4 bases and J by 1 base, 3 bases remained unmatched. This CDR3 is built from 15 residues. The germline CDR1 and CDR2 sequences are LNHDA and SQIVND (reference sequence). The CDR3 coding sequence is TGTGCCAGTAGTACCCGACAGGGGAGCAATCAGCCCCAGCATTTT. It yields the protein CASSTRQGSNQPQHF.